This T cell receptor (beta chain) came from a study of T cell changes during pregnancy in multiple sclerosis (dated by TCRdb to between 2019 and 2020). In terms of the full investigation: Changes in the T cell repertoire over the course of pregnancy were examined in this study in women with multiple sclerosis.

The library was made by the immunoSEQ multiplex PCR assay. TCRdb mirrors the immuneACCESS table, restricted to in-frame sequences. Some clones are absent from its copies; in checked studies, under half trace to an unresolved V gene, and the reason for the others is unknown. The sample contains roughly 120,000 clones, 80% to 95% of them found a single time. Of the sample, more than 1.5% is held by the ten largest clones. About this clone itself: Its antigen specificity is not known. Base qualities are not at hand, and no much larger clone is one base apart.

The germline V and J ends show losses of 4 bases and 4 bases respectively, and no gene match explains 8 bases of the junction. CDR1 ENHRY and CDR2 SYGVKD were looked up in the germline V gene. CDR3 length: 15 amino acids, cysteine to phenylalanine. Only the CDR3 DNA is retained, 45 bases long and in frame from the first base. The specimen was peripheral blood, collected in the third trimester of pregnancy. The receptor was derived from a female donor with multiple sclerosis, enrolled in a pregnancy study. The chain is assembled from TRBV10-3 and TRBJ2-7, with 9 junctional bases fitting TRBD2. Here the CDR3 is given as CAISGTGTSSYEQYF. The nucleotide sequence reads TGTGCCATCAGTGGTACCGGGACTAGCAGTTACGAGCAGTACTTC.